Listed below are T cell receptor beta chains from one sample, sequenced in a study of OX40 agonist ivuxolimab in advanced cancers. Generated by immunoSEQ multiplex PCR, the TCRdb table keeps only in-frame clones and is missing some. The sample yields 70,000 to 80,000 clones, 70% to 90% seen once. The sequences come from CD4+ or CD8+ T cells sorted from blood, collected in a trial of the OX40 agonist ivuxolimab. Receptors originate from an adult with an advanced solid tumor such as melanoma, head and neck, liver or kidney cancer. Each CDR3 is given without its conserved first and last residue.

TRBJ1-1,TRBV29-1,SVEDNRGRRAF
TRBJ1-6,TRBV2,ASRDSRGRYSPLH
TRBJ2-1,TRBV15,ATSTGDEQF
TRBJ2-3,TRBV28,ASSFWGLANITDTQY
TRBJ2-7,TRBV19,ASSISGNYEQY
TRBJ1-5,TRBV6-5,ASSYSWGFNQPQH
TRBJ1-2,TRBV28,ASRTSGTGFYGYT
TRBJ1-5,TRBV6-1,ASKERGYSNQPQH
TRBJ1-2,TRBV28,ASTESGVFGYT
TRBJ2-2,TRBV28,ASSPDYQSSGRNTGELF
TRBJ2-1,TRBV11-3,ASSIRSVYNEQF
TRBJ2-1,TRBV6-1,ASRSGPNYNEQF
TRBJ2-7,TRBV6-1,ASSEPGYSGEQY
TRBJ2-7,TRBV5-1,ASSLGGGPAYEQY
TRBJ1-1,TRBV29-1,SATGDADTEAF
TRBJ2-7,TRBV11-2,ASSLTGREQY
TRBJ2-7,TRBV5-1,ASSTMGAGSGYEQY
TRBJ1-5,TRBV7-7,ASSLDSNQPQH
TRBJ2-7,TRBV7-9,ASSFLLADHSYEQY
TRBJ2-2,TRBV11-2,ASGGQITGELF
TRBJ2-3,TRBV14,ASSPSWERSTDTQY
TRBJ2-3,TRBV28,ASSFVTDTQY
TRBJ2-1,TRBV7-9,ASSLVLQHAGGANNEQF
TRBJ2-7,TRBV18,ASSPTGDSDEQY
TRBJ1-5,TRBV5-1,ASSLAGGTLHEPQH
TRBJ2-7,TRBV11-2,ASSLEKNGRQVTYEQY
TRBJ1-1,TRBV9,ASSQGPMNTEAF
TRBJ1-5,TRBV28,ASSSPRTGWDQPQH